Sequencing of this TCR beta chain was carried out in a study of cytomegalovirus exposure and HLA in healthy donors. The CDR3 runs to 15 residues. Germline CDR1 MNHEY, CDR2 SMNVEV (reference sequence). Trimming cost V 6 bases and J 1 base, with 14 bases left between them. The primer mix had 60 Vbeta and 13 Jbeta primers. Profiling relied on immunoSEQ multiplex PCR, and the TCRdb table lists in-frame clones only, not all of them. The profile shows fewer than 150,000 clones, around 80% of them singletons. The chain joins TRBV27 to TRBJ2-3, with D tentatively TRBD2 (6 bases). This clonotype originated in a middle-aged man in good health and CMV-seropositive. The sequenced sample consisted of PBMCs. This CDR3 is CASSYVLAGTDTQYF. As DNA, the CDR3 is TGTGCCAGCAGCTACGTCTTAGCGGGCACAGATACGCAGTATTTT.